This T cell receptor (beta chain) was found in a study of T cells in Graves' hyperthyroidism and ophthalmopathy. Findings and limits, study-wide: The blood repertoire included most of the expanded thyroid clonotypes above 0.001. Before onset, ophthalmopathy was predicted by the model a median approximately 6.7 months earlier.

RNA transcripts provided the source from which TCR beta CDR3 regions were amplified. An initial round of RT-PCR targeting the TCR CDR3 relied on the HTBI primer set. TCRdb independently ran MiXCR on the multiplex PCR reads; one entry per CDR3 protein. Here the sample spans tens of thousands of distinct CDR3 sequences, about 52% being singletons. Germline V gives CDR1 SGHRS, CDR2 YFSETQ. V was trimmed by 4 bases and J by 0 bases, leaving 14 bases between them. The CDR3 sequence is 15 residues long. Concerning this clonotype: Its antigen is unidentified.

Graves' hyperthyroidism without ophthalmopathy progression within 18 months was termed stable. The J gene is TRBJ2-7, the V gene TRBV5-1; no clear D gene. Material for sequencing was peripheral blood or thyroid tissue (not recorded which). The clonotype was recovered from a woman between 45 and 65 years old with Graves' hyperthyroidism. CDR3 amino acids: CASSPRQLSSYEQYF. The CDR3 coding sequence is TGCGCCAGCAGCCCCCGCCAGCTTAGCTCCTACGAGCAGTACTTC.